The rows below give T cell receptor beta chains drawn from one sample of a study of blood T cell repertoires in COVID-19. Here immunoSEQ multiplex PCR was the method, and the copy in TCRdb shows in-frame clones only, minus some. Of approximately 330,000 clones in the sample, approximately 90% were seen once. Sequenced input: peripheral blood. These receptors all stem from a man aged 30 to 45 with COVID-19, enrolled during active disease. Both conserved end residues are part of each CDR3. The D gene is left open where the match is weak. Expanded clones get a size class; other rows say once, few or many, or leave the size out.

j_call: TRBJ2-6; clone_size: -; v_call: TRBV28; d_call: TRBD1; cdr3_aa: CASSWGQGFSGANVLTF; cdr3_nt: TGTGCCAGCAGTTGGGGACAGGGGTTCTCTGGGGCCAACGTCCTGACTTTC
j_call: TRBJ2-7; clone_size: -; v_call: TRBV11-3; d_call: TRBD1; cdr3_aa: CASSSRTGFNEQYF; cdr3_nt: TGTGCCAGCAGCTCCCGGACAGGATTCAACGAGCAGTACTTC
j_call: TRBJ2-7; clone_size: once; v_call: TRBV21-1; d_call: -; cdr3_aa: CASSKDRGYEQYF; cdr3_nt: TGTGCCAGCAGCAAGGACAGGGGCTACGAGCAGTACTTC
j_call: TRBJ1-5; clone_size: -; v_call: TRBV6-5; d_call: TRBD1; cdr3_aa: CASSYSGGLNQPQHF; cdr3_nt: TGTGCCAGCAGTTACTCAGGGGGCCTCAATCAGCCCCAGCATTTT
j_call: TRBJ2-2; clone_size: -; v_call: TRBV14; d_call: TRBD2; cdr3_aa: CASSQGTSGRTGELFF; cdr3_nt: TGTGCCAGCAGCCAAGGGACTAGCGGGAGGACCGGGGAGCTGTTTTTT
j_call: TRBJ2-2; clone_size: -; v_call: TRBV29-1; d_call: TRBD1; cdr3_aa: CSVRILGTENTGELFF; cdr3_nt: TGCAGCGTTAGAATCCTGGGGACAGAGAACACCGGGGAGCTGTTTTTT
j_call: TRBJ1-1; clone_size: -; v_call: TRBV27; d_call: -; cdr3_aa: CASRDTLNTEAFF; cdr3_nt: TGTGCCAGCAGGGACACTCTGAACACTGAAGCTTTCTTT
j_call: TRBJ2-5; clone_size: once; v_call: TRBV5-6; d_call: TRBD1; cdr3_aa: CASSPSTDRVLKTQYF; cdr3_nt: TGTGCCAGCAGCCCGTCCACCGACAGGGTTCTCAAGACCCAGTACTTC
j_call: TRBJ2-5; clone_size: -; v_call: TRBV6-6; d_call: -; cdr3_aa: CASNTGSWETQYF; cdr3_nt: TGTGCCAGTAACACAGGATCGTGGGAGACCCAGTACTTC
j_call: TRBJ2-3; clone_size: -; v_call: TRBV7-9; d_call: -; cdr3_aa: CASSLVQQSTDTQYF; cdr3_nt: TGTGCCAGCAGCTTAGTGCAACAGAGCACAGATACGCAGTATTTT
j_call: TRBJ2-1; clone_size: once; v_call: TRBV7-9; d_call: -; cdr3_aa: CASSFSDEQFF; cdr3_nt: TGTGCCAGCAGCTTTTCTGATGAGCAGTTCTTC
j_call: TRBJ1-1; clone_size: -; v_call: TRBV6-1; d_call: -; cdr3_aa: CASSEASARVAFF; cdr3_nt: TGTGCCAGCAGTGAAGCCTCGGCCAGGGTAGCTTTCTTT
j_call: TRBJ2-1; clone_size: once; v_call: TRBV27; d_call: TRBD2; cdr3_aa: CASSSWTSGRNEQFF; cdr3_nt: TGTGCCAGCAGTTCCTGGACTAGCGGGAGGAATGAGCAGTTCTTC
j_call: TRBJ2-1; clone_size: -; v_call: TRBV5-1; d_call: -; cdr3_aa: CASSSGHGRRFF; cdr3_nt: TGCGCCAGCAGCTCAGGACACGGGCGGCGGTTCTTC
j_call: TRBJ2-1; clone_size: -; v_call: TRBV24-1; d_call: -; cdr3_aa: CATSDGGTEQFF; cdr3_nt: TGTGCCACCAGTGATGGCGGAACCGAGCAGTTCTTC
j_call: TRBJ2-7; clone_size: -; v_call: TRBV19; d_call: TRBD1; cdr3_aa: CASSTWTGDYEQYF; cdr3_nt: TGTGCCAGTAGTACCTGGACAGGGGACTACGAGCAGTACTTC
j_call: TRBJ1-6; clone_size: few; v_call: TRBV19; d_call: -; cdr3_aa: CASRTGGNSPLHF; cdr3_nt: TGTGCCAGTCGAACGGGGGGAAATTCACCCCTCCACTTT
j_call: TRBJ1-1; clone_size: -; v_call: TRBV5-1; d_call: -; cdr3_aa: CASSLVKNTEAFF; cdr3_nt: TGCGCCAGCAGCTTGGTCAAGAACACTGAAGCTTTCTTT
j_call: TRBJ2-5; clone_size: -; v_call: TRBV9; d_call: -; cdr3_aa: CASSVDGGLQETQYF; cdr3_nt: TGTGCCAGCAGCGTAGACGGGGGACTTCAAGAGACCCAGTACTTC
j_call: TRBJ1-6; clone_size: -; v_call: TRBV15; d_call: -; cdr3_aa: CATSPQEAAYNSPLHF; cdr3_nt: TGTGCCACCAGCCCCCAAGAGGCCGCCTATAATTCACCCCTCCACTTT
j_call: TRBJ2-7; clone_size: -; v_call: TRBV19; d_call: TRBD1; cdr3_aa: CASSFRTGGATYEQYF; cdr3_nt: TGTGCCAGTAGTTTTCGGACAGGGGGGGCAACCTACGAGCAGTACTTC
j_call: TRBJ2-1; clone_size: -; v_call: TRBV20-1; d_call: TRBD1; cdr3_aa: CSASSAGGPNEQFF; cdr3_nt: TGCAGTGCTAGTAGTGCAGGGGGCCCGAATGAGCAGTTCTTC
j_call: TRBJ2-1; clone_size: -; v_call: TRBV6-5; d_call: -; cdr3_aa: CASSLQGRKYNEQFF; cdr3_nt: TGTGCCAGCAGTCTCCAGGGGCGGAAGTACAATGAGCAGTTCTTC
j_call: TRBJ1-5; clone_size: -; v_call: TRBV21-1; d_call: -; cdr3_aa: CASSKPAHGNQPQHF; cdr3_nt: TGTGCCAGCAGCAAGCCAGCGCACGGCAATCAGCCCCAGCATTTT
j_call: TRBJ1-5; clone_size: -; v_call: TRBV19; d_call: TRBD1; cdr3_aa: CASSHGTVSNQPQHF; cdr3_nt: TGTGCCAGTAGTCACGGGACAGTCAGCAATCAGCCCCAGCATTTT
j_call: TRBJ1-2; clone_size: once; v_call: TRBV29-1; d_call: TRBD1; cdr3_aa: CSVEGQGDRGYTF; cdr3_nt: TGCAGCGTTGAGGGACAGGGAGATCGAGGCTACACCTTC
j_call: TRBJ1-5; clone_size: -; v_call: TRBV21-1; d_call: -; cdr3_aa: CASIYRVCNQPQHF; cdr3_nt: TGTGCCAGCATCTACAGGGTGTGCAATCAGCCCCAGCATTTT
j_call: TRBJ2-2; clone_size: once; v_call: TRBV27; d_call: TRBD2; cdr3_aa: CASSWGGETGELFF; cdr3_nt: TGTGCCAGCAGTTGGGGGGGGGAAACCGGGGAGCTGTTTTTT
j_call: TRBJ1-2; clone_size: -; v_call: TRBV3-1/TRBV3-2; d_call: TRBD1; cdr3_aa: CASTRDRSYGYTF; cdr3_nt: TGTGCCAGCACCCGGGACAGGAGCTATGGCTACACCTTC
j_call: TRBJ2-3; clone_size: -; v_call: TRBV19; d_call: -; cdr3_aa: CASSTKRAGTDTQYF; cdr3_nt: TGTGCCAGTAGTACCAAGCGGGCAGGCACAGATACGCAGTATTTT
j_call: TRBJ2-1; clone_size: -; v_call: TRBV29-1; d_call: TRBD1; cdr3_aa: CSVAGQIYNEQFF; cdr3_nt: TGCAGCGTTGCGGGACAGATCTACAATGAGCAGTTCTTC
j_call: TRBJ1-2; clone_size: -; v_call: TRBV5-4; d_call: -; cdr3_aa: CASSRAEVPYGYTF; cdr3_nt: TGTGCCAGCAGCAGAGCCGAAGTTCCCTACGGCTACACCTTC
j_call: TRBJ2-7; clone_size: -; v_call: TRBV27; d_call: TRBD1; cdr3_aa: CASSSILGTGVQEQYF; cdr3_nt: TGTGCCAGCAGTTCCATCCTTGGGACAGGGGTTCAGGAGCAGTACTTC
j_call: TRBJ1-3; clone_size: -; v_call: TRBV2; d_call: TRBD1; cdr3_aa: CASSLSGVDRGAGNTIYF; cdr3_nt: TGTGCCAGCAGTCTATCCGGAGTGGACAGGGGTGCTGGAAACACCATATATTTT
j_call: TRBJ1-4; clone_size: -; v_call: TRBV6-5; d_call: -; cdr3_aa: CASSYSRVTNEKLFF; cdr3_nt: TGTGCCAGCAGTTACTCCAGGGTAACTAATGAAAAACTGTTTTTT
j_call: TRBJ2-6; clone_size: -; v_call: TRBV6-5; d_call: -; cdr3_aa: CASSKLATGANVLTF; cdr3_nt: TGTGCCAGCAGTAAACTAGCAACTGGGGCCAACGTCCTGACTTTC
j_call: TRBJ2-5; clone_size: -; v_call: TRBV2; d_call: TRBD2; cdr3_aa: CASRPGLAGGGETQYF; cdr3_nt: TGTGCCAGCAGGCCGGGACTAGCGGGAGGGGGCGAGACCCAGTACTTC
j_call: TRBJ2-3; clone_size: -; v_call: TRBV28; d_call: TRBD1; cdr3_aa: CASSLRTGGTDTQYF; cdr3_nt: TGTGCCAGCAGTTTAAGGACAGGCGGCACAGATACGCAGTATTTT
j_call: TRBJ2-2; clone_size: -; v_call: TRBV19; d_call: TRBD2; cdr3_aa: CASSMGLAGGYSYTGELFF; cdr3_nt: TGTGCCAGTAGTATGGGACTAGCGGGGGGCTATTCGTACACCGGGGAGCTGTTTTTT
j_call: TRBJ2-7; clone_size: -; v_call: TRBV6-5; d_call: -; cdr3_aa: CASRFGEAPTYEQYF; cdr3_nt: TGTGCCAGCAGGTTTGGGGAGGCTCCAACCTACGAGCAGTACTTC
j_call: TRBJ2-7; clone_size: few; v_call: TRBV18; d_call: -; cdr3_aa: CASSEGVSYEQYF; cdr3_nt: TGTGCCAGCTCAGAGGGCGTTTCCTACGAGCAGTACTTC
j_call: TRBJ1-1; clone_size: -; v_call: TRBV19; d_call: -; cdr3_aa: CASSIGRAAEAFF; cdr3_nt: TGTGCCAGTAGTATTGGCAGGGCCGCTGAAGCTTTCTTT
j_call: TRBJ1-1; clone_size: -; v_call: TRBV27; d_call: -; cdr3_aa: CASTLWGEGEAFF; cdr3_nt: TGTGCCAGCACCCTTTGGGGGGAGGGTGAAGCTTTCTTT
j_call: TRBJ2-2; clone_size: -; v_call: TRBV6-6; d_call: TRBD2; cdr3_aa: CASSYMIREGPGELFF; cdr3_nt: TGTGCCAGCAGTTACATGATCCGGGAGGGCCCCGGGGAGCTGTTTTTT
j_call: TRBJ2-3; clone_size: -; v_call: TRBV18; d_call: TRBD1; cdr3_aa: CASSPTGEGTDTQYF; cdr3_nt: TGTGCCAGCTCACCGACAGGGGAGGGCACAGATACGCAGTATTTT
j_call: TRBJ2-3; clone_size: -; v_call: TRBV7-3; d_call: TRBD2; cdr3_aa: CASSTTGLARDTQYF; cdr3_nt: TGTGCCAGCAGCACAACGGGACTAGCGAGGGATACGCAGTATTTT
j_call: TRBJ2-2; clone_size: -; v_call: TRBV7-9; d_call: TRBD1; cdr3_aa: CASSPGTGYDVSTGELFF; cdr3_nt: TGTGCCAGCAGCCCAGGGACAGGGTACGATGTAAGCACCGGGGAGCTGTTTTTT
j_call: TRBJ2-7; clone_size: -; v_call: TRBV19; d_call: TRBD2; cdr3_aa: CASSRYPRGVSYEQYF; cdr3_nt: TGTGCCAGTAGTAGGTATCCCCGGGGGGTTTCCTACGAGCAGTACTTC
j_call: TRBJ2-1; clone_size: once; v_call: TRBV5-1; d_call: TRBD1; cdr3_aa: CASSSVTGGEYNEQFF; cdr3_nt: TGCGCCAGCAGCTCGGTAACAGGGGGCGAATACAATGAGCAGTTCTTC
j_call: TRBJ1-2; clone_size: -; v_call: TRBV6-5; d_call: TRBD1; cdr3_aa: CASSGTGDYYGYTF; cdr3_nt: TGTGCCAGCTCCGGGACAGGGGATTACTATGGCTACACCTTC
j_call: TRBJ1-5; clone_size: -; v_call: TRBV12-5; d_call: -; cdr3_aa: CASGLAARPQHF; cdr3_nt: TGTGCTAGTGGTTTAGCCGCCCGACCCCAGCATTTT
j_call: TRBJ2-1; clone_size: -; v_call: TRBV24-1; d_call: TRBD1; cdr3_aa: CATSTLGQGDNEQFF; cdr3_nt: TGTGCCACCAGTACGCTCGGACAGGGTGACAATGAGCAGTTCTTC
j_call: TRBJ1-3; clone_size: -; v_call: TRBV2; d_call: TRBD1; cdr3_aa: CASSLTGISGNTIYF; cdr3_nt: TGTGCCAGCAGTCTGACAGGGATCTCTGGAAACACCATATATTTT
j_call: TRBJ1-3; clone_size: once; v_call: TRBV7-9; d_call: -; cdr3_aa: CASRFGSGNTIYF; cdr3_nt: TGTGCCAGCAGATTCGGCTCTGGAAACACCATATATTTT